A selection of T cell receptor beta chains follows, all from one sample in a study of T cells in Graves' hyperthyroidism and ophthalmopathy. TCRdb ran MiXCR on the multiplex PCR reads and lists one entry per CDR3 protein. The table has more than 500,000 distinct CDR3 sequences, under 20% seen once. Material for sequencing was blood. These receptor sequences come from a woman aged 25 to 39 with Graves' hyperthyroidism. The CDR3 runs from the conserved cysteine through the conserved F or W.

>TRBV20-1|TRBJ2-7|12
CSASPYSYEQYF
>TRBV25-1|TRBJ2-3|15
CASSDLARGTDTQYF
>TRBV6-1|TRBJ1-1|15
CASHRRLGLNTEAFF
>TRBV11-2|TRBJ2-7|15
CASSPGLSGAYEQYF
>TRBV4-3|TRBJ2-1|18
CASSLYGLAGGSYNEQFF
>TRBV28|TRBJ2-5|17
CASSSMGTSGEEETQYF
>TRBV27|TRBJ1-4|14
CASKQGMVNEKLFF
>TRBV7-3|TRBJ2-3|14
CASSLGPGTDTQYF
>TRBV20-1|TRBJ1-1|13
CSARDHRGEGAFF
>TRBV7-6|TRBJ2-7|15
CASSSTSGRRFEQYF
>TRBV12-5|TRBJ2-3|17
CASGLGIAHPSTDTQYF
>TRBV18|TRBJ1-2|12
CASGQGNYGYTF
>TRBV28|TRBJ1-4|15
CASPWSNMPNETLFF
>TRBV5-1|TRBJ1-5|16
CASSPGASGGMQPQHF
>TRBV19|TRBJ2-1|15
CASSPTGPSYNEQFF
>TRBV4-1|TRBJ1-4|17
CASSQGPPRGHNEKLFF
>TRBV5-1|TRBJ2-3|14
CASSLQGNGDTQYF
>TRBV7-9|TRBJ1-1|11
CASSLRDEAFF
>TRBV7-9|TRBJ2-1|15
CASSLTGGIWDEQFF
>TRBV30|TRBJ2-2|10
CAGSGRELFF
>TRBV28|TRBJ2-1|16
CASSPGQGANYNEQFF
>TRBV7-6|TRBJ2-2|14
CASRGQGVTGELFF
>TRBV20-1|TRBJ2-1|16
CSARGITGGSYNEQFF
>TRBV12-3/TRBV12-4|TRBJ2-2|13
CASSLTATGELFF
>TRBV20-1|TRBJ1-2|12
CSARLGDHGYTF
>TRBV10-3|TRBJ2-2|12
CAISHSIGELFF
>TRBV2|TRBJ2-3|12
CASRQNTDTQYF
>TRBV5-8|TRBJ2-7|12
CASSSAVDEQYF
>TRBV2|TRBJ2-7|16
CASASTARTGGYEQYF
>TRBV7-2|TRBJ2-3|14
CASSLQGGPDTQYF
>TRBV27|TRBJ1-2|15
CASSPWSARDYGYTF
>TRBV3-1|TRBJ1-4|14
CASSQADGNEKLFF
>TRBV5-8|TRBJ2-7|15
CASSLRDGWTYEQYF
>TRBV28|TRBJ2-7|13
CASSLRGSYEQYF
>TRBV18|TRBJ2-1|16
CASSPPGLAGGDEQFF
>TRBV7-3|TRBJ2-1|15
CASSSQGTVNNEQFF
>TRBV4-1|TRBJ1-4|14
CASSQRQVDEKLFF
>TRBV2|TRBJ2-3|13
CASTSSRTDTQYF
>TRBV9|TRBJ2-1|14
CASSVEIGGQYQFF
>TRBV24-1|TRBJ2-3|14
CATSTWDGGDTQYF
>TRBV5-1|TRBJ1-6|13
CASSHKDRSPLHF
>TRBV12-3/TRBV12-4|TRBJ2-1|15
CASSLGGRGSNEQFF
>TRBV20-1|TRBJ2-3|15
CSVFRTGEAKDTQYF
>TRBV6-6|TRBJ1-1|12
CASSYSSTEAFF
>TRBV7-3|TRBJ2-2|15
CASSLTSVGTGELFF
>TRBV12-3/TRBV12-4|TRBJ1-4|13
CASSLYTDEKLFF
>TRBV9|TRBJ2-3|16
CASSVGGVVDTDTQYF
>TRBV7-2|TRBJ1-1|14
CASSSPGRPSEAFF
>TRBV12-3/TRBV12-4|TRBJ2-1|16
CASSITGLFPYNEQFF
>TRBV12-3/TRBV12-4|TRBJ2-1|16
CASSFFGLAGDNEQFF
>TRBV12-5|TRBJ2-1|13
CASGRDYNNEQFF
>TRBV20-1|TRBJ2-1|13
CSATRSPNYEQFF
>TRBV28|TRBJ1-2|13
CASSEGVGYGYTF
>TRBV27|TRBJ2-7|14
CASRLDRGHCEQYF
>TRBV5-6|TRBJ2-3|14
CASTLFNRDDTQYF
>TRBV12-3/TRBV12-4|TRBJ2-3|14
CASSLGPMGDTQYF
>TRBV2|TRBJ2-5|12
CARTGYQETQYF